This entry is about one TCR beta chain. Profiled with immunoSEQ multiplex PCR; TCRdb holds only in-frame clones, not every one. This table has about 29,000 clones, roughly 87% appearing once. This sample stems from a study of PD-1 blockade in classical Hodgkin lymphoma. At the level of the study: Patients had nivolumab dosed at 3 mg/kg, delivered intravenously every 2 weeks.

Each patient experienced a relapse that followed autologous stem cell transplantation, and brentuximab vedotin exposure varied. The study purified CD4+ T cells from thawed PBMCs using magnetic negative selection. The CDR3 spans 13 residues. Germline-derived CDR1 and CDR2 are SGHRS and YFSETQ. With 1 base removed from V and 3 bases from J, the gap between germline ends came to 7 bases. Material: CD4+ T cells from blood, obtained at baseline. This receptor was identified in a human donor with classical Hodgkin lymphoma. The J gene is TRBJ2-5, the V gene TRBV5-1; possibly TRBD2 for D (6 bases). The CDR3 DNA reads TGCGCCAGCAGCTTGCGGGAGAAAGAGACCCAGTACTTC. This encodes CASSLREKETQYF.